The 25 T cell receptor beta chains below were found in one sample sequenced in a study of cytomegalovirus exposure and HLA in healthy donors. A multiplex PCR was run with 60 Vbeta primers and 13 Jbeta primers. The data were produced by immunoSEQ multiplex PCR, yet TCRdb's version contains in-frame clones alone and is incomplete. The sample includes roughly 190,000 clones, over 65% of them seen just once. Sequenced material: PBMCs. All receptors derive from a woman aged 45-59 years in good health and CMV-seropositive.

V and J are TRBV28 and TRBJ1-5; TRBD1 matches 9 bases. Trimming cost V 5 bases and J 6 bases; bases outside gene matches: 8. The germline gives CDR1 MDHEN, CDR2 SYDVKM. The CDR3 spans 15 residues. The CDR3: CASSGGQGWSQPQHF. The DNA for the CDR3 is TGTGCCAGCAGTGGGGGACAGGGTTGGAGTCAGCCCCAGCATTTT.

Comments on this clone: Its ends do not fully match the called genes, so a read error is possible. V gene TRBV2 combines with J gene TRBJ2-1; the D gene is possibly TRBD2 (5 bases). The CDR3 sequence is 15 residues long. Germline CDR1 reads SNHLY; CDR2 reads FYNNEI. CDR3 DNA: TGTGCCAGCAGTGAGTATCCTAGCAGTTGGAATGGGCAGTTCTTC. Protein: CASSEYPSSWNGQFF.

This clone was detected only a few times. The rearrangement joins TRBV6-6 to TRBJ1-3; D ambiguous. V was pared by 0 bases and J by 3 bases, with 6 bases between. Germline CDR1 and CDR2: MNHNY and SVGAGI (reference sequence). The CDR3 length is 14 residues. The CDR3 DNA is TGTGCCAGCAGTTACTCGGGAGGTGGAAACACCATATATTTT. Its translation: CASSYSGGGNTIYF.

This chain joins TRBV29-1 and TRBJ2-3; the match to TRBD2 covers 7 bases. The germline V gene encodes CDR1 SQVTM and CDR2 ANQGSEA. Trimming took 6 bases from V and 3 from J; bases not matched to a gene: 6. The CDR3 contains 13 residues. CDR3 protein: CSVERGRTDTQYF. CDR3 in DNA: TGCAGCGTCGAGCGGGGAAGGACAGATACGCAGTATTTT.

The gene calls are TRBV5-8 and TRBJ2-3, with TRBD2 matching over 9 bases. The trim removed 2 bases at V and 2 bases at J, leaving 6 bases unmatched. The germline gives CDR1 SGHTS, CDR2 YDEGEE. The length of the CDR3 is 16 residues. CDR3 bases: TGTGCCAGCAGCTTTAGCGGGGGCCTACTCACAGATACGCAGTATTTT. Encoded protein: CASSFSGGLLTDTQYF.

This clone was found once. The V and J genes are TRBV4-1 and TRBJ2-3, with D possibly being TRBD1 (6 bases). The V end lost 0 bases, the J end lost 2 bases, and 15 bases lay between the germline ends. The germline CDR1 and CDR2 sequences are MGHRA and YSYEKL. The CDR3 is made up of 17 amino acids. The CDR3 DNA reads TGCGCCAGCAGCCAAGAACGAGGGGGACCTGACACAGATACGCAGTATTTT. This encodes CASSQERGGPDTDTQYF.

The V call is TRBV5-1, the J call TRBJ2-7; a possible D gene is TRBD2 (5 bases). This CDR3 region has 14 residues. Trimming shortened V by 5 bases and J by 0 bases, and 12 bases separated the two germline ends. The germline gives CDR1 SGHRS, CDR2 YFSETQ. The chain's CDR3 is CASRSSGSSYEQYF. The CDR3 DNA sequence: TGCGCCAGCAGGTCAAGCGGCAGCTCCTACGAGCAGTACTTC. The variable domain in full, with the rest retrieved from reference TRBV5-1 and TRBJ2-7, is KAGVTQTPRYLIKTRGQQVTLSCSPISGHRSVSWYQQTPGQGLQFLFEYFSETQRNKGNFPGRFSGRQFSNSRSEMNVSTLELGDSALYLCASRSSGSSYEQYFGPGTRLTVT.

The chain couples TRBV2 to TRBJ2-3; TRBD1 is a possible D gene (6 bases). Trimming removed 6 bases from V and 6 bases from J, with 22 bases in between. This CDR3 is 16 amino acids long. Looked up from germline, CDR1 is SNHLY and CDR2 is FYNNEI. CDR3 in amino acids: CASRTRQAKGRDTQYF. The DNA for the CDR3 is TGTGCCAGCAGAACGAGACAGGCCAAAGGCCGCGATACGCAGTATTTT. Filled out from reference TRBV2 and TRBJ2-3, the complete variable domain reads EPEVTQTPSHQVTQMGQEVILRCVPISNHLYFYWYRQILGQKVEFLVSFYNNEISEKSEIFDDQFSVERPDGSNFTLKIRSTKLEDSAMYFCASRTRQAKGRDTQYFGPGTRLTVL.

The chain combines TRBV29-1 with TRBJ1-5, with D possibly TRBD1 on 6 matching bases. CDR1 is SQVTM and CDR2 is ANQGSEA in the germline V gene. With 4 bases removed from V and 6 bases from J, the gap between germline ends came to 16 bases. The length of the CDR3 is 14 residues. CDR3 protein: CSVGWGGRGQPQHF. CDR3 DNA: TGCAGCGTTGGCTGGGGGGGGCGCGGTCAGCCCCAGCATTTT. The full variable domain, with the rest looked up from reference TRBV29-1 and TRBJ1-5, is SAVISQKPSRDICQRGTSLTIQCQVDSQVTMMFWYRQQPGQSLTLIATANQGSEATYESGFVIDKFPISRPNLTFSTLTVSNMSPEDSSIYLCSVGWGGRGQPQHFGDGTRLSIL.

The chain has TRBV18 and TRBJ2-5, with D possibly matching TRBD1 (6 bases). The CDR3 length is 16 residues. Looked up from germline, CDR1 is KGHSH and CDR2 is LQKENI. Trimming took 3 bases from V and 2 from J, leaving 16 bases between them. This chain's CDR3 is CASSPLLQGSQETQYF. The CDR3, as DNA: TGTGCCAGCTCACCCCTCCTACAGGGATCTCAAGAGACCCAGTACTTC.

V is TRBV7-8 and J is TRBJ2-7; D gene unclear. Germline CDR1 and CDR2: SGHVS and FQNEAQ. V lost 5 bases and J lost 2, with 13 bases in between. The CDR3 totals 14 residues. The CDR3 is CASSPWVGAYEQYF. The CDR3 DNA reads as TGTGCCAGCAGCCCCTGGGTCGGAGCCTACGAGCAGTACTTC.

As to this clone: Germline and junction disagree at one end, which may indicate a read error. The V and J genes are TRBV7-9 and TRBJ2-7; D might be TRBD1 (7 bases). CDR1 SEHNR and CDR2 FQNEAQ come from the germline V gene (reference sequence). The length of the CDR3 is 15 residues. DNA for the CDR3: TGTTCCAGCAGCGCAGGGCGGGACAGACTCTACGAGCAGTACTTC. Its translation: CSSSAGRDRLYEQYF.

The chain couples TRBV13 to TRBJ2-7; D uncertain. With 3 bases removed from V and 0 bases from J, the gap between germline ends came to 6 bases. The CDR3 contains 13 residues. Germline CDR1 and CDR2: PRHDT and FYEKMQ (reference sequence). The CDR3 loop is CASSLAASYEQYF. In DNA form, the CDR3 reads TGTGCCAGCAGCTTGGCTGCCTCCTACGAGCAGTACTTC.

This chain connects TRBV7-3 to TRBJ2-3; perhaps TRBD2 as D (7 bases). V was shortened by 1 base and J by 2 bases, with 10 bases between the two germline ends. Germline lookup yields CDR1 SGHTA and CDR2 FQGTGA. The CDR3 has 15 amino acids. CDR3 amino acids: CASSLRGGATDTQYF. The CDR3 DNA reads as TGTGCCAGCAGCTTAAGGGGGGGGGCCACAGATACGCAGTATTTT.

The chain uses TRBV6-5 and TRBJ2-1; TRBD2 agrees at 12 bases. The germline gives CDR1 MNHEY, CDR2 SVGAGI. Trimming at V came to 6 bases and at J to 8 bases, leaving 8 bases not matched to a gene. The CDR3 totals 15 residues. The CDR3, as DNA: TGTGCCAGCAGGGGCCATACTAGCGGGGGGCATGAGCAGTTCTTC. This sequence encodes CASRGHTSGGHEQFF.

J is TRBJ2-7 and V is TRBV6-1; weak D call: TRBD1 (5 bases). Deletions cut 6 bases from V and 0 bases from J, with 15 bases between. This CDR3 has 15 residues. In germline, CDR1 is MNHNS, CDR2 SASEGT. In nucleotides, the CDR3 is TGTGCCAGCAGGGGTACAGGTCGTGGCTCCTACGAGCAGTACTTC. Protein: CASRGTGRGSYEQYF.

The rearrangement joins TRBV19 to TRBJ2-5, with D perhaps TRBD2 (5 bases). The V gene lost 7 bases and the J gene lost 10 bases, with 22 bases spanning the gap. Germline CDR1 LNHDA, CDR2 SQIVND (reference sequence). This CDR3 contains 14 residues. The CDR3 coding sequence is TGTGCCAGTAATCAGGCCCTCGGACTCGGGGTCCAGTACTTC. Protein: CASNQALGLGVQYF.

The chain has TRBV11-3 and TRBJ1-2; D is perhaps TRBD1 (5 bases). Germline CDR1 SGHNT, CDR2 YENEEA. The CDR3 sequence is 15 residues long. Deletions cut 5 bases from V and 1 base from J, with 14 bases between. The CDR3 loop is CASSRTGSNNYGYTF. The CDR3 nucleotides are TGTGCCAGCAGCCGCACAGGATCTAATAACTATGGCTACACCTTC. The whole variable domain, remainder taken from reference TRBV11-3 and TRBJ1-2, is EAGVVQSPRYKIIEKKQPVAFWCNPISGHNTLYWYLQNLGQGPELLIRYENEEAVDDSQLPKDRFSAERLKGVDSTLKIQPAELGDSAVYLCASSRTGSNNYGYTFGSGTRLTVV.

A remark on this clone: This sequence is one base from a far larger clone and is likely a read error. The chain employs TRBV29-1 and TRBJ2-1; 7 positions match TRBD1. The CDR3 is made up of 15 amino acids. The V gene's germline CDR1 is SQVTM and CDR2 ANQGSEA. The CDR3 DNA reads TGCAGCGTTGAAGTGTGGGACAGCTCCTACAATGAGCACTTCTTC. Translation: CSVEVWDSSYNEHFF.

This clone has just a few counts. The CDR3 sequence: CASRAPGLAGAINSGANVLTF. In DNA, the CDR3 is TGTGCCAGTAGGGCCCCAGGGCTAGCGGGGGCCATTAACTCTGGGGCCAACGTCCTGACTTTC. The rearrangement joins TRBV19 to TRBJ2-6; 10 bases align to TRBD2. The germline CDR1 and CDR2 sequences are LNHDA and SQIVND (reference sequence). V was clipped by 6 bases and J by 0 bases; unmatched bases: 17. This CDR3 spans 21 amino acids.

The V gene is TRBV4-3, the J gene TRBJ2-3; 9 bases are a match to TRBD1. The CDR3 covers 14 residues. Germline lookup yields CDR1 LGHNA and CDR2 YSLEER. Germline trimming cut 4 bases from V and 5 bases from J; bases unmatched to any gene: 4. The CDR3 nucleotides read TGCGCCAGCAGCCTACAGGGGGCCGGAGATACGCAGTATTTT. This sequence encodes CASSLQGAGDTQYF.

The CDR3 coding sequence is TGTGCCAGCAGGGGGGACAGCCTCAATCAGCCCCAGCATTTT. Protein product: CASRGDSLNQPQHF. The J gene is TRBJ1-5, the V gene TRBV6-5; TRBD1 matches 7 bases. Trimming removed 6 bases from V and 3 bases from J; junction bases left unmatched: 5. From germline, CDR1 is MNHEY and CDR2 SVGAGI. CDR3 size: 14 residues.

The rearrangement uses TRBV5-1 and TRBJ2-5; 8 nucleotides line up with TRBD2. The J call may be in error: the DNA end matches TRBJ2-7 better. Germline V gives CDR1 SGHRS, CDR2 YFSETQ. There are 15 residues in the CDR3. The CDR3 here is CASSLSGGPSYEQYF. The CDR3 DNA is TGCGCCAGCAGCTTGAGCGGGGGACCCTCCTACGAGCAGTACTTC.

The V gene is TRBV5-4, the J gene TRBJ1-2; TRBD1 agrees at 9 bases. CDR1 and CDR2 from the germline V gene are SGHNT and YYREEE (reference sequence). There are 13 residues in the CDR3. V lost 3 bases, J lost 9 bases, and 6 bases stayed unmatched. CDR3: CASSSTGGASYTF. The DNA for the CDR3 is TGTGCCAGCAGCTCAACAGGGGGCGCGAGCTACACCTTC.

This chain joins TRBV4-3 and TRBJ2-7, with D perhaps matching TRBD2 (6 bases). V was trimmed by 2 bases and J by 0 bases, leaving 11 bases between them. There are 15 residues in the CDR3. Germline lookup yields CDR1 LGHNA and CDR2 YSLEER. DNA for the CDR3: TGCGCCAGCAGCCAAAGCGCGGGGAGCTCCTACGAGCAGTACTTC. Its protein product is CASSQSAGSSYEQYF.